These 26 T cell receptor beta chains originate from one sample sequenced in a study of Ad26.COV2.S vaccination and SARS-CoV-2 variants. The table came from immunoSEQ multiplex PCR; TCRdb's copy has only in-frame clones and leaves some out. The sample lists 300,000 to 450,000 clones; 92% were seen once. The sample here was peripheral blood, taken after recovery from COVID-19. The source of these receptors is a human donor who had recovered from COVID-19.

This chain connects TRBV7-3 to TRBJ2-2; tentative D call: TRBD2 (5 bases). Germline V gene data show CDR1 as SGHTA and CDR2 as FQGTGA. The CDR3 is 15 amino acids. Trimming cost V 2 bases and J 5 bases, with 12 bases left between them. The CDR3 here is CASSLVSGGTGELFF. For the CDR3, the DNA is TGTGCCAGCAGCTTAGTATCGGGCGGGACCGGGGAGCTGTTTTTT.

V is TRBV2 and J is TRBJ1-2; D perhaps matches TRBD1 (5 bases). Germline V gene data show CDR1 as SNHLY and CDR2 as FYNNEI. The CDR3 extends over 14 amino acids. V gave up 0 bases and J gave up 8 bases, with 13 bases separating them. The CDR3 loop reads CASSEALQGGGYTF. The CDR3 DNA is TGTGCCAGCAGTGAAGCGCTGCAGGGTGGAGGCTACACCTTC.

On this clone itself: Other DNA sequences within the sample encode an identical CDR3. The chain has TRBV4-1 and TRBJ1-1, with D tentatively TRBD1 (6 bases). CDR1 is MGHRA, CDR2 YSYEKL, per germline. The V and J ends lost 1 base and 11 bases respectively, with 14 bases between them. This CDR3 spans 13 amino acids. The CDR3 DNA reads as TGCGCCAGCAGCCAAGTGGGGGGCCGGGGCGCTTTCTTT. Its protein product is CASSQVGGRGAFF.

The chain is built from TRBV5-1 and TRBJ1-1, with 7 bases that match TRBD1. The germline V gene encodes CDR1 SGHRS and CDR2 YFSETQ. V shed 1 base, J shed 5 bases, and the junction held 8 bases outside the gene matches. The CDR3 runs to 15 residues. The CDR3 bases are TGCGCCAGCAGCTTGCAGGGGGGTCGAGGGACTGAAGCTTTCTTT. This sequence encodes CASSLQGGRGTEAFF. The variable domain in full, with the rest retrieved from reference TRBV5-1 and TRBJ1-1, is KAGVTQTPRYLIKTRGQQVTLSCSPISGHRSVSWYQQTPGQGLQFLFEYFSETQRNKGNFPGRFSGRQFSNSRSEMNVSTLELGDSALYLCASSLQGGRGTEAFFGQGTRLTVV.

CDR3 residues: CASRPTTSTHEQFF. The CDR3 DNA sequence: TGTGCCAGCAGACCAACGACTAGCACCCATGAGCAGTTCTTC. The chain couples TRBV2 to TRBJ2-1; the match to TRBD2 covers 7 bases. There are 14 residues in the CDR3. The V gene's germline CDR1 is SNHLY and CDR2 FYNNEI. The junction had 10 bases not matched to a gene; V was cut back by 6 bases and J by 8 bases.

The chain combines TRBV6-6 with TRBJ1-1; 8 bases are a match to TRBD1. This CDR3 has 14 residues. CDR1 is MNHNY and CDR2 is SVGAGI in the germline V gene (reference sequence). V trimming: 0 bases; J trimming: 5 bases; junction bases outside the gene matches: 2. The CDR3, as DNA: TGTGCCAGCAGTTACTCCCAGGGGGCTACTGAAGCTTTCTTT. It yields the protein CASSYSQGATEAFF.

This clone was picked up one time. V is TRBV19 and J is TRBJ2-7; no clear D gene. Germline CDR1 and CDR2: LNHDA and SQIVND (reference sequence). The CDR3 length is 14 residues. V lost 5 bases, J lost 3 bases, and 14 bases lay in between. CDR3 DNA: TGTGCCAGTAGTCCCCGGGCGGAATACTACGAGCAGTACTTC. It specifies CASSPRAEYYEQYF.

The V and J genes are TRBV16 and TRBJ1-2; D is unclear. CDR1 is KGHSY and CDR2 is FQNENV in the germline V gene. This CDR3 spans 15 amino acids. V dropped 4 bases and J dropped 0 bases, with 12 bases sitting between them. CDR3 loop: CASSPLLTTNYGYTF. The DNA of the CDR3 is TGTGCCAGCAGCCCCCTTTTGACTACTAACTATGGCTACACCTTC. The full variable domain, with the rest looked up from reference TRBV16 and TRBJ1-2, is GEEVAQTPKHLVRGEGQKAKLYCAPIKGHSYVFWYQQVLKNEFKFLISFQNENVFDETGMPKERFSAKCLPNSPCSLEIQATKLEDSAVYFCASSPLLTTNYGYTFGSGTRLTVV.

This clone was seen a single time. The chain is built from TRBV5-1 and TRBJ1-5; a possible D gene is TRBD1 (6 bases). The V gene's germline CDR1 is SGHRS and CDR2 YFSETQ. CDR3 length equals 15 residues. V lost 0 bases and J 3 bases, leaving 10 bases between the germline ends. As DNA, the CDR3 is TGCGCCAGCAGCTTGGGAGGACAGTTCAATCAGCCCCAGCATTTT. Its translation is CASSLGGQFNQPQHF.

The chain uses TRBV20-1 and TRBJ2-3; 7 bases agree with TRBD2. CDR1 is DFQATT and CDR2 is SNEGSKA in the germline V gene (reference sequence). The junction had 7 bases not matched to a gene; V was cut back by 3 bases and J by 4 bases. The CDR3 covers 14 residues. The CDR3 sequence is CSASYAGRADTQYF. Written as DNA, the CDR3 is TGCAGTGCTAGTTACGCGGGGAGGGCAGATACGCAGTATTTT.

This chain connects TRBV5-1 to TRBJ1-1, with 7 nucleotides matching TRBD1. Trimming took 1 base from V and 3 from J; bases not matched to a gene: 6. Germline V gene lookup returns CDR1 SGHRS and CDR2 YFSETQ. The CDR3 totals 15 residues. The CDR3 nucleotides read TGCGCCAGCAGCTTGAGGTGGCAGGGGGACACTGAAGCTTTCTTT. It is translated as CASSLRWQGDTEAFF.

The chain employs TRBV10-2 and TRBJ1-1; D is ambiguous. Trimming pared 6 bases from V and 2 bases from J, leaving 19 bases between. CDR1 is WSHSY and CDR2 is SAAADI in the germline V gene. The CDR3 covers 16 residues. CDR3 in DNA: TGCGCCAGCAGCACAAATTCGAGACGGGAAAACACTGAAGCTTTCTTT. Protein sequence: CASSTNSRRENTEAFF.

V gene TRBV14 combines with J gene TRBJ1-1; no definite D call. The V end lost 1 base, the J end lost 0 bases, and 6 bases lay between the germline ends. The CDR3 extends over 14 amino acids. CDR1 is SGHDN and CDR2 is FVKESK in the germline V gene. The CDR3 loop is CASSQGEMNTEAFF. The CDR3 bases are TGTGCCAGCAGCCAAGGAGAGATGAACACTGAAGCTTTCTTT.

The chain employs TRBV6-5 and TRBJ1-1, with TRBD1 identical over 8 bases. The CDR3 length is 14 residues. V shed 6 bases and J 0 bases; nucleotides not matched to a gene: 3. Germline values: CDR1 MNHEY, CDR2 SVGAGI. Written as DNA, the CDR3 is TGTGCCAGCAGGATGGGACAGGTGAACACTGAAGCTTTCTTT. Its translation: CASRMGQVNTEAFF.

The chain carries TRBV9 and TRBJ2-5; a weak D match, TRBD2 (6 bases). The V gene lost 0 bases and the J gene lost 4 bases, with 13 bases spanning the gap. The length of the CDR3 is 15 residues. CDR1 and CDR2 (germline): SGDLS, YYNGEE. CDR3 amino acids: CASSVAWGAGETQYF. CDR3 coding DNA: TGTGCCAGCAGCGTAGCTTGGGGAGCGGGAGAGACCCAGTACTTC.

Here the CDR3 DNA reads TGTGCCAGCAGCTTATCCAGAACCGGGGAGCTGTTTTTT. Translating it yields CASSLSRTGELFF. This chain links TRBV5-4 with TRBJ2-2, with D unclear. The CDR3 consists of 13 residues. Germline V gives CDR1 SGHNT, CDR2 YYREEE (reference sequence). Trimming cost V 2 bases and J 5 bases, with 7 bases left between them. The whole variable domain, filled in from reference TRBV5-4 and TRBJ2-2, reads ETGVTQSPTHLIKTRGQQVTLRCSSQSGHNTVSWYQQALGQGPQFIFQYYREEENGRGNFPPRFSGLQFPNYSSELNVNALELDDSALYLCASSLSRTGELFFGEGSRLTVL.

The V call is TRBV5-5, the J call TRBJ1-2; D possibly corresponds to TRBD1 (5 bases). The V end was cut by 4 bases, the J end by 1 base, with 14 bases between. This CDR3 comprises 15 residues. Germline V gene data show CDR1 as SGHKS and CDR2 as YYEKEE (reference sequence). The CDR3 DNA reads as TGTGCCAGCAGCACGACCGGGACGGATAACTATGGCTACACCTTC. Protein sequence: CASSTTGTDNYGYTF. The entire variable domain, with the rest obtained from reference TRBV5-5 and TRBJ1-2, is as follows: DAGVTQSPTHLIKTRGQQVTLRCSPISGHKSVSWYQQVLGQGPQFIFQYYEKEERGRGNFPDRFSARQFPNYSSELNVNALLLGDSALYLCASSTTGTDNYGYTFGSGTRLTVV.

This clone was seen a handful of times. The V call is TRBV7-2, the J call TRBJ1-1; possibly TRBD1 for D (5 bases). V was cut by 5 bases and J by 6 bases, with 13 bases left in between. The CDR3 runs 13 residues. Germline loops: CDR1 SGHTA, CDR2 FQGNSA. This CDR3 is CASSLLRVSEAFF. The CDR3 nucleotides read TGTGCCAGCAGCCTGCTCAGGGTTTCTGAAGCTTTCTTT.

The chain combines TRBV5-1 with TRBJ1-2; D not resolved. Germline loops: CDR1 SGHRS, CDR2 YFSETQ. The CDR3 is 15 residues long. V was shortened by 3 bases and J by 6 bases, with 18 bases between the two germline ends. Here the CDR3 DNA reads TGCGCCAGCAGCTCTGGAGGAGGAACCCCAAATGGCTACACCTTC. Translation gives CASSSGGGTPNGYTF.

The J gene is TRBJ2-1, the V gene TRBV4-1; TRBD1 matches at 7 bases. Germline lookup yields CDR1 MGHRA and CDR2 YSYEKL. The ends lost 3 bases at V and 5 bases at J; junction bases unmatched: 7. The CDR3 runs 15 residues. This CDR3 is CASSHRDRVDNEQFF. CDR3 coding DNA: TGCGCCAGCAGCCACCGAGACAGGGTGGACAATGAGCAGTTCTTC.

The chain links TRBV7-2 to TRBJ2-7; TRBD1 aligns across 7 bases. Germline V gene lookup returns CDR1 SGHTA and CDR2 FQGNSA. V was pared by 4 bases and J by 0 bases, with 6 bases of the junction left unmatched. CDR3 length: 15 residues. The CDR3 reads CASSYGQVSSYEQYF. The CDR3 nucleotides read TGTGCCAGCAGCTACGGACAGGTTAGCTCCTACGAGCAGTACTTC.

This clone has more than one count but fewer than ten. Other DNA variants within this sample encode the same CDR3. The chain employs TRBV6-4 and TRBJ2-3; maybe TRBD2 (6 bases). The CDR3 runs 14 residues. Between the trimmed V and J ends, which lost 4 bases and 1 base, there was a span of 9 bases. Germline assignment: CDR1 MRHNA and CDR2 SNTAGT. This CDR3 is CASSVSGGTDTQYF. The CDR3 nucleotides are TGTGCCAGCAGTGTTTCGGGGGGCACAGATACGCAGTATTTT.

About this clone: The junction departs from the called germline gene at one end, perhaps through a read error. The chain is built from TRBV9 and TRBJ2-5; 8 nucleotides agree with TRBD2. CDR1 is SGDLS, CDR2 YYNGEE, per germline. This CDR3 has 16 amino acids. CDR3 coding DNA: TGTGCCCGCAGCGTCGGGGGGCGCGGGGGGCAAGAGACCCAGTACTTC. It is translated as CARSVGGRGGQETQYF.

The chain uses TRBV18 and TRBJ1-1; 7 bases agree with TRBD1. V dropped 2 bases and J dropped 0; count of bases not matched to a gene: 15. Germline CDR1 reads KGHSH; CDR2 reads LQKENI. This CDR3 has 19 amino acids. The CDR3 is CASSPRGGGGSHMNTEAFF. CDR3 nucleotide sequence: TGTGCCAGCTCACCAAGGGGAGGAGGGGGCAGTCACATGAACACTGAAGCTTTCTTT.

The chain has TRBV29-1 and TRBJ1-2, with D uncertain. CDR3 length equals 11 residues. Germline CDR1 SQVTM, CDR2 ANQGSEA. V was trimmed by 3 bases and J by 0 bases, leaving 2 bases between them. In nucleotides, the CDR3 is TGCAGCGTTGAGGCTAACTATGGCTACACCTTC. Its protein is CSVEANYGYTF.

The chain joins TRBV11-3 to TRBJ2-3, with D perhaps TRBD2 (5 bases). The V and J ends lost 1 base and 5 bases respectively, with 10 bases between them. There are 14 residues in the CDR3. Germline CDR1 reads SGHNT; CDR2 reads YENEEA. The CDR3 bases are TGTGCCAGCAGCTTAGGCGGAGGAAGAGATACGCAGTATTTT. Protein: CASSLGGGRDTQYF. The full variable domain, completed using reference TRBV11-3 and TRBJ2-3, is EAGVVQSPRYKIIEKKQPVAFWCNPISGHNTLYWYLQNLGQGPELLIRYENEEAVDDSQLPKDRFSAERLKGVDSTLKIQPAELGDSAVYLCASSLGGGRDTQYFGPGTRLTVL.